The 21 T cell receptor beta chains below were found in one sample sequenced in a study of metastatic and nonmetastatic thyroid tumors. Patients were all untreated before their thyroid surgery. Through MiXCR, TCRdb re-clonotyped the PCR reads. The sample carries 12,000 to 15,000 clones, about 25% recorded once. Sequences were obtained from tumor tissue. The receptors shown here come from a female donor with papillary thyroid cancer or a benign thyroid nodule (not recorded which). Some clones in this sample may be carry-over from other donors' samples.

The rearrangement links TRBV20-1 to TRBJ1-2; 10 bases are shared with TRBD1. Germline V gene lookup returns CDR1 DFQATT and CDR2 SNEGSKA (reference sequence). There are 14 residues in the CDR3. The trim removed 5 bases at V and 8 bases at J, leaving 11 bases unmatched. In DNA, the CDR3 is TGCAGTGCTCACTTGACAGGGGGCTCTCAGGGCTACACCTTC. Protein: CSAHLTGGSQGYTF.

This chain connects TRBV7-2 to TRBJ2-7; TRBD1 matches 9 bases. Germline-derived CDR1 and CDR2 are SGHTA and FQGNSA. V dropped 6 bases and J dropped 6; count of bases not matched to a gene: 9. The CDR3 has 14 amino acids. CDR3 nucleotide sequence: TGTGCCAGCAGACCTTGGACAGGGGTGGGCGAGCAGTACTTC. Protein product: CASRPWTGVGEQYF.

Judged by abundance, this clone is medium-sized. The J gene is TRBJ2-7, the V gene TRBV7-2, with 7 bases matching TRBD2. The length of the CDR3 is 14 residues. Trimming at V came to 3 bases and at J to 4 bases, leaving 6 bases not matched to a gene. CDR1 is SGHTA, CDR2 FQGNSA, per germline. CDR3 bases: TGTGCCAGCAGCTTCCAGGCGGGAGTATACGAGCAGTACTTC. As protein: CASSFQAGVYEQYF. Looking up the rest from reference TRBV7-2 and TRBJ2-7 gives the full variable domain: GAGVSQSPSNKVTEKGKDVELRCDPISGHTALYWYRQSLGQGLEFLIYFQGNSAPDKSGLPSDRFSAERTGGSVSTLTIQRTQQEDSAVYLCASSFQAGVYEQYFGPGTRLTVT.

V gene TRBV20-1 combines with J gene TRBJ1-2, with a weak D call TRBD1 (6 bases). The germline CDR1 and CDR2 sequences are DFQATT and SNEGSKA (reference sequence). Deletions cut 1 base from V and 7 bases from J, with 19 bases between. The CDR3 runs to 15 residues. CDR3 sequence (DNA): TGCAGTGCTAGAGGCGGAAGAACAGGGCAAAGTGGCTACACCTTC. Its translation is CSARGGRTGQSGYTF.

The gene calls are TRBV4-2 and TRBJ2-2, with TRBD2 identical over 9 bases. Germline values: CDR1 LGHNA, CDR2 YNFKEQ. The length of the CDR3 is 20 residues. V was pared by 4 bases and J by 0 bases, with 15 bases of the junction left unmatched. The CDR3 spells CASSPKVSSGTKTNTGELFF. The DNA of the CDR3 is TGTGCCAGCAGCCCCAAGGTTTCTAGCGGGACCAAGACGAACACCGGGGAGCTGTTTTTT.

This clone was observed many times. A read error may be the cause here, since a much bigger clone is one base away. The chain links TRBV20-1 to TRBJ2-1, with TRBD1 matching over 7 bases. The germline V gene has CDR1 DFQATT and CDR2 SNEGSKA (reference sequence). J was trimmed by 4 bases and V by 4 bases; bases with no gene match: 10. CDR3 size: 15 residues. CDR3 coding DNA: TGCAGTGCTAAGGGGGCACAGGAGAAATACAATGAGCAGTTCTTC. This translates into CSAKGAQEKYNEQFF.

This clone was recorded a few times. The CDR3 loop reads CASSPLWPVLSYEQYF. DNA for the CDR3: TGTGCCAGCAGTCCCTTGTGGCCCGTACTCTCCTACGAGCAGTACTTC. The gene calls are TRBV28 and TRBJ2-7; the D is unclear. CDR1 is MDHEN, CDR2 SYDVKM, per germline. Trimming left V 5 bases short and J 0 bases short, with 17 bases between. The CDR3 runs 16 residues.

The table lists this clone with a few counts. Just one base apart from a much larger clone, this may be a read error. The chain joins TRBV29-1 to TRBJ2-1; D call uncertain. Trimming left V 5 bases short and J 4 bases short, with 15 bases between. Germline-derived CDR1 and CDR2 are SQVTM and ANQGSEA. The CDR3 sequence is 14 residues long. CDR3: CSVYNRRRYNEQFF. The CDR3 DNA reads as TGCAGCGTTTATAACAGAAGGCGGTACAATGAGCAGTTCTTC.

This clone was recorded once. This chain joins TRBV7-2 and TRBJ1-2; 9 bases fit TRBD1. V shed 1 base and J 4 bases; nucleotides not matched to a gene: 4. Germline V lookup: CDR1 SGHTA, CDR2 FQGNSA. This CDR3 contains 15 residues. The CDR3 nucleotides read TGTGCCAGCAGCTTAGGGACAGGGGTGGGCTATGGCTACACCTTC. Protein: CASSLGTGVGYGYTF.

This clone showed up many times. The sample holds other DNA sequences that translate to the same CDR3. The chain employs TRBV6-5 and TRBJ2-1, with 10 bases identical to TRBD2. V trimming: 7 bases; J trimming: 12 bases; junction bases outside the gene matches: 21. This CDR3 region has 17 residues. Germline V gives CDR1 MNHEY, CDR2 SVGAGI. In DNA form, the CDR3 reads TGTGCCAGCACTACCGTTTTCCGGCCTAGCGGGAGCTACGGGCAGTTCTTC. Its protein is CASTTVFRPSGSYGQFF.

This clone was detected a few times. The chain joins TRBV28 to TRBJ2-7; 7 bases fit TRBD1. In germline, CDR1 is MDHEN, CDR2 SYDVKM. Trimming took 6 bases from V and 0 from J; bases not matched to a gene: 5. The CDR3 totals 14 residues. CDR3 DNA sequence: TGTGCCAGCAGATCGGGACAGAACTCCTACGAGCAGTACTTC. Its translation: CASRSGQNSYEQYF.

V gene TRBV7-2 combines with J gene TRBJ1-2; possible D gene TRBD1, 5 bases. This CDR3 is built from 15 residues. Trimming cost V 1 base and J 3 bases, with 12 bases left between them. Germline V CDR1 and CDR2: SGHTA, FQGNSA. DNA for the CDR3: TGTGCCAGCAGCTTAGACCCAGGGACGGACTATGGCTACACCTTC. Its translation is CASSLDPGTDYGYTF.

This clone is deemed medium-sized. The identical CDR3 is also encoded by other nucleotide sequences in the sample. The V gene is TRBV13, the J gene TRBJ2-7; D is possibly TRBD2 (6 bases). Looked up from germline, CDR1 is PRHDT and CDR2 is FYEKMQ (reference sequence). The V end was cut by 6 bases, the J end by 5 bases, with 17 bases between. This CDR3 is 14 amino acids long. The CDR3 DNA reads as TGTGCCAGCAGACGGACCGCGCCGGGGGACGAGCAGTACTTC. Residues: CASRRTAPGDEQYF.

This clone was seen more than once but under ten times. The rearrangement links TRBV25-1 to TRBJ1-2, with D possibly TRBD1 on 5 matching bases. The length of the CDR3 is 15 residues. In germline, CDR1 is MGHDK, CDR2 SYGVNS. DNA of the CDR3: TGTGCAAGCCGGGGCTTTCTCTGGACGTCCGGTGGCTACACCTTC. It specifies CASRGFLWTSGGYTF.

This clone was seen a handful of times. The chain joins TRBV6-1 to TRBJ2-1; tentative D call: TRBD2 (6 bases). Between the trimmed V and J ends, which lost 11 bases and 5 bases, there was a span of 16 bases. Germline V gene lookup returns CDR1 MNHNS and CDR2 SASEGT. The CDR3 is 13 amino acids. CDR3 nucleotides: TGTGCCTGCGGGACTGCACTTAACAATGAGCAGTTCTTC. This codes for CACGTALNNEQFF.

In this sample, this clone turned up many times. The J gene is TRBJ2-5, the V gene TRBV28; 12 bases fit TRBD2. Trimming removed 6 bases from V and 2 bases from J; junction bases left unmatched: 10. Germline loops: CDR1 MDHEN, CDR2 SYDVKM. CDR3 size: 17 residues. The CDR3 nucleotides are TGTGCCAGCAGCTGGGCGCGGACTAGCGGGGCTCAAGAGACCCAGTACTTC. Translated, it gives CASSWARTSGAQETQYF.

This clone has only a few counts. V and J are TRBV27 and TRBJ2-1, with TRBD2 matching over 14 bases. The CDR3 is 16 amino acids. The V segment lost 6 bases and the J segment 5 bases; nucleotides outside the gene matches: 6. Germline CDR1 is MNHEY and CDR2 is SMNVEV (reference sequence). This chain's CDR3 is CASSHGLAGGNNEQFF. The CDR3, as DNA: TGTGCCAGCAGCCACGGACTAGCGGGAGGTAACAATGAGCAGTTCTTC.

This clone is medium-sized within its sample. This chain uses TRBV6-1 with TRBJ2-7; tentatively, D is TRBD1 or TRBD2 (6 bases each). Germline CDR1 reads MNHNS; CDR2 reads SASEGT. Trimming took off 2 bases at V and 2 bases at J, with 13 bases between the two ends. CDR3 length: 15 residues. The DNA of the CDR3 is TGTGCCAGCAGTGAAAGGTGGGGGGCCGCCTACGAGCAGTACTTC. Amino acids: CASSERWGAAYEQYF.

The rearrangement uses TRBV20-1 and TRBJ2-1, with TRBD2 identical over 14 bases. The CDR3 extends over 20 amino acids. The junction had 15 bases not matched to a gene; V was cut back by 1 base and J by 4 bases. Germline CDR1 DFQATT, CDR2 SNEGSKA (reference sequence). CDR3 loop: CSARVRMAGLAGAIYNEQFF. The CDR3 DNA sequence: TGCAGTGCTAGAGTCCGAATGGCGGGACTAGCGGGGGCCATATACAATGAGCAGTTCTTC.

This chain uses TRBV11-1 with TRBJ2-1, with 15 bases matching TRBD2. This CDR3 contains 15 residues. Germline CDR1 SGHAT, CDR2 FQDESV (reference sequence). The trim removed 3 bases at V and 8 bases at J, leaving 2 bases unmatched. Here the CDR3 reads CASSFGLAGGHEQFF. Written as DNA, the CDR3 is TGTGCCAGCAGCTTCGGACTAGCGGGAGGGCATGAGCAGTTCTTC. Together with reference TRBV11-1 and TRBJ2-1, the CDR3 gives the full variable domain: EAEVAQSPRYKITEKSQAVAFWCDPISGHATLYWYRQILGQGPELLVQFQDESVVDDSQLPKDRFSAERLKGVDSTLKIQPAELGDSAMYLCASSFGLAGGHEQFFGPGTRLTVL.

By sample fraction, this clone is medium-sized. CDR3: CASSYSAGGNEKLFF. The CDR3 nucleotides read TGTGCCAGCAGTTACTCGGCAGGGGGTAATGAAAAACTGTTTTTT. V is TRBV6-6 and J is TRBJ1-4, with 7 nucleotides matching TRBD1. The germline V gene has CDR1 MNHNY and CDR2 SVGAGI (reference sequence). J was trimmed by 4 bases and V by 0 bases; bases with no gene match: 2. This CDR3 region has 15 residues.